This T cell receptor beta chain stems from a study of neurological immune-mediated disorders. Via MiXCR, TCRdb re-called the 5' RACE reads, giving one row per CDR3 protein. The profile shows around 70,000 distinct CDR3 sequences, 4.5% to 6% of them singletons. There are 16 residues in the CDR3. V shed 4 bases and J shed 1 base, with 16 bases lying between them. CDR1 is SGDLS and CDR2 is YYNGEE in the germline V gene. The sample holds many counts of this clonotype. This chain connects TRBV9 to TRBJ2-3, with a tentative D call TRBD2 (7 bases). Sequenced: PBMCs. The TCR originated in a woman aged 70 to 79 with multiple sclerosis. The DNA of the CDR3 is TGTGCCAGCAGCCCACGAGGGGGGGAAGGCACAGATACGCAGTATTTT. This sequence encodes CASSPRGGEGTDTQYF.